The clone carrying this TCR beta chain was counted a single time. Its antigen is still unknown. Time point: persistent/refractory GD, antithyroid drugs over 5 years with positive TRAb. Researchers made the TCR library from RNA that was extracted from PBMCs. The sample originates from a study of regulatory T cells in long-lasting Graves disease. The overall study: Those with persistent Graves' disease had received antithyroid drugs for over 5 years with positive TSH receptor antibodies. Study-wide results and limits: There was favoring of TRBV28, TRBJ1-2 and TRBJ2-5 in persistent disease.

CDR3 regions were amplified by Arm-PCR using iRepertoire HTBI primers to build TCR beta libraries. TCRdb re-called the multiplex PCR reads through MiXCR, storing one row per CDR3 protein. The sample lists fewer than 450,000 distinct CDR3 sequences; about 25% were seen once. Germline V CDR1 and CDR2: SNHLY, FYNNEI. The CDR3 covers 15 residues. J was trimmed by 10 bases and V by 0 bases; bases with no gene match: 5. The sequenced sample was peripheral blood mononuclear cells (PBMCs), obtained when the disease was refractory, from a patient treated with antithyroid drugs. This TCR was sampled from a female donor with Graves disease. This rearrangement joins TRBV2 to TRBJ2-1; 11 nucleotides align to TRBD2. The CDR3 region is CASSEASLAGVEQFF. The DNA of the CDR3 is TGTGCCAGCAGTGAAGCTTCACTAGCGGGAGTCGAGCAGTTCTTC.